Reported below is one T cell receptor beta chain. The germline CDR1 and CDR2 sequences are SGHRS and YFSETQ. The CDR3 sequence is 16 residues long. Trimming cost V 4 bases and J 2 bases, with 17 bases left between them. Sequenced by immunoSEQ multiplex PCR; TCRdb stores in-frame clones only, minus some. The top ten clones hold 10% of a sample with a few hundred thousand clones, around nine tenths of them seen once. The sample is drawn from a study of blood T cell repertoires in COVID-19. Looking at the study overall: Acute and convalescent COVID-19 samples came from the United States, Italy and Spain.

Participants were aged about 18 to 90 years, lived in around 25 US areas, and enrolled virtually. Assignment of participants to cohorts was predicated upon participant-reported clinical history. Cohort 3 recovered donors had two negative PCRs, clearance, or symptom resolution. This chain uses TRBV5-1 with TRBJ2-3, with D tentatively TRBD2 (5 bases). The TCR sequence derives from a woman aged 50 to 60 who had recovered from COVID-19. The sample consisted of PBMCs or T cells enriched from blood (not recorded which). The CDR3 bases are TGCGCCAGCAGCCCCGGGTCGGGATTCAACACAGATACGCAGTATTTT. Its translation is CASSPGSGFNTDTQYF.